This TCR beta chain comes out of a study of blood T cell repertoires in COVID-19. Study background: COVID-19 samples from acute and convalescent phases originated in the United States, Italy and Spain. The cDNA or gDNA used as material had been derived from T cells, B-cell-depleted T cells, or PBMCs.

Produced via immunoSEQ multiplex PCR; TCRdb's table is partial and in-frame only. The repertoire holds about 300,000 clones, with 87% as singletons. In assigning cohorts, the study relied on participant-reported clinical history. V dropped 2 bases and J dropped 14 bases, with 22 bases sitting between them. The CDR3 runs 15 residues. Germline-derived CDR1 and CDR2 are SGHNT and YENEEA. This rearrangement joins TRBV11-3 to TRBJ2-1; D might be TRBD1 (7 bases). The sample taken for sequencing was PBMCs or T cells enriched from blood (not recorded which). The sequence was collected from a woman aged 25 to 45 who had recovered from COVID-19. As DNA, the CDR3 is TGTGCCAGCAGCTTACTTGTAGCCGGTGCGGGACAGAAGTTCTTC. Translating gives CASSLLVAGAGQKFF.